What follows are 10 T cell receptor beta chains derived from one specimen sequenced in a study of CD8+CD57+ T cells in acquired aplastic anemia. Before being chosen for sequencing, patients had shown CD8+CD57+ cell expansion by flow cytometry. Genomic DNA constituted the template upon which TCR beta VDJ and CDR3 profiling was performed. Each CDR3 protein gets one entry after TCRdb re-called the reads with MiXCR. The sample includes 200,000 to 250,000 distinct CDR3 sequences, approximately 60% seen only once; the top ten take under 60%. The sample consisted of sorted CD4+, CD8+, or CD8+CD57+ T cells (not recorded which) from PBMCs. These receptors were obtained from a human donor with aplastic anemia.

This clonotype was picked up a small number of times. This chain links TRBV24-1 with TRBJ2-1, with TRBD1 as a possible D gene (6 bases). There are 11 residues in the CDR3. The V gene lost 7 bases and the J gene lost 7 bases, with 7 bases spanning the gap. The germline CDR1 and CDR2 sequences are KGHDR and SFDVKD. The CDR3, as DNA: TGTGCCACCAGACAGGGTAATGAGCAGTTCTTC. This sequence encodes CATRQGNEQFF.

V is TRBV2 and J is TRBJ2-7; D perhaps matches TRBD1 (6 bases). Deletions cut 2 bases from V and 3 bases from J, with 20 bases between. The V gene's germline CDR1 is SNHLY and CDR2 FYNNEI. The CDR3 spans 17 residues. CDR3: CASSEMGWAGDDYEQYF. The CDR3 region has the DNA TGTGCCAGCAGTGAAATGGGGTGGGCAGGGGATGACTACGAGCAGTACTTC.

The rearrangement links TRBV20-1 to TRBJ2-5; TRBD1 aligns across 8 bases. Germline V gene lookup returns CDR1 DFQATT and CDR2 SNEGSKA (reference sequence). CDR3 size: 13 residues. V trimming: 4 bases; J trimming: 4 bases; junction bases outside the gene matches: 5. The CDR3 nucleotides read TGCAGTGCTAAAACAGGGGGTGGAGAGACCCAGTACTTC. It yields the protein CSAKTGGGETQYF.

In this sample, this clonotype turned up many times. V and J are TRBV4-1 and TRBJ2-2; tentative D call: TRBD1 (5 bases). The CDR3 covers 12 residues. V was trimmed by 5 bases and J by 6 bases, leaving 7 bases between them. Per the germline V gene, CDR1 is MGHRA and CDR2 is YSYEKL. CDR3 region: CASSWGSGELFF. The DNA for the CDR3 is TGCGCCAGCAGCTGGGGCTCCGGGGAGCTGTTTTTT.

The V call is TRBV2, the J call TRBJ2-1, with TRBD2 matching over 7 bases. Per germline, CDR1 SNHLY and CDR2 FYNNEI. The CDR3 loop spans 14 amino acids. V gave up 7 bases and J gave up 9 bases; unmatched junction bases: 12. CDR3 region: CASTKVKASGEQFF. Here the CDR3 DNA reads TGTGCCAGCACAAAGGTTAAGGCTAGCGGTGAGCAGTTCTTC.

In the case of this clonotype: An end of the junction differs from the germline gene, which may be a read error. The chain couples TRBV7-8 to TRBJ2-3; perhaps TRBD2 as D (7 bases). Germline assignment: CDR1 SGHVS and CDR2 FQNEAQ. The CDR3 has 17 residues. CDR3 residues: CASSLGWGGAGTDTQYF. DNA of the CDR3: TGTGCCAGCAGCTTAGGCTGGGGGGGGGCGGGCACAGATACGCAGTACTTT.

The rearrangement joins TRBV28 to TRBJ2-1; perhaps TRBD2 as D (6 bases). The germline V gene encodes CDR1 MDHEN and CDR2 SYDVKM. Trimming cost V 2 bases and J 5 bases, with 13 bases left between them. This CDR3 spans 15 amino acids. This CDR3 is CASSLSLAMNNEQFF. In nucleotides, the CDR3 is TGTGCCAGCAGTTTAAGCCTAGCGATGAACAATGAGCAGTTCTTC.

This clonotype occurred a few times. The gene calls are TRBV15 and TRBJ1-1; no firm D call. The length of the CDR3 is 12 residues. Trimming cost V 4 bases and J 8 bases, with 11 bases left between them. Per germline, CDR1 LNHNV and CDR2 YYDKDF (reference sequence). Here the CDR3 reads CATSIDTTEAFF. Written as DNA, the CDR3 is TGTGCCACCAGCATCGACACCACGGAAGCTTTCTTT.

The gene calls are TRBV5-6 and TRBJ2-7, with D possibly TRBD1 on 6 matching bases. The CDR3 has 14 amino acids. CDR1 SGHDT and CDR2 YYEEEE come from the germline V gene. Trimming removed 2 bases at V and 3 bases at J, with 12 bases between. The CDR3 spells CASSFGQSSYEQYF. The DNA of the CDR3 is TGTGCCAGCAGCTTTGGACAGTCGAGCTACGAGCAGTACTTC.

The rearrangement uses TRBV7-3 and TRBJ1-5; weak D call: TRBD1 (5 bases). V was pared by 6 bases and J by 4 bases, with 16 bases between. Germline V lookup: CDR1 SGHTA, CDR2 FQGTGA. CDR3 length: 15 amino acids. The CDR3 reads CASRPGDGENQPQHF. The CDR3 DNA follows: TGTGCCAGCAGACCGGGGGACGGTGAAAATCAGCCCCAGCATTTT.